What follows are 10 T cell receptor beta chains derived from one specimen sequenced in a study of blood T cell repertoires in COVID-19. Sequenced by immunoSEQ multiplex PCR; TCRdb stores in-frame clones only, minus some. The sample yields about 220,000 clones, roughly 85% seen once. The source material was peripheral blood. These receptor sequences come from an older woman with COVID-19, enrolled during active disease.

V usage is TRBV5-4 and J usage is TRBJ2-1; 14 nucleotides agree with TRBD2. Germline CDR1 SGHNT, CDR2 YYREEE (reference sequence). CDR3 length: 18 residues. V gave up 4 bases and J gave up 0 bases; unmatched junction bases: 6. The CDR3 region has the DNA TGTGCCAGCAGCCCGGGACTAGCGGGAGTCAGCTCCTACAATGAGCAGTTCTTC. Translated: CASSPGLAGVSSYNEQFF.

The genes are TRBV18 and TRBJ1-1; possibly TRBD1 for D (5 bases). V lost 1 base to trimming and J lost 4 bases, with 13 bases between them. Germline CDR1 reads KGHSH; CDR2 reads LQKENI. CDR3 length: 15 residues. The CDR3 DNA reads TGTGCCAGCTCACCACTAACGGGGGTAGGCACTGAAGCTTTCTTT. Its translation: CASSPLTGVGTEAFF.

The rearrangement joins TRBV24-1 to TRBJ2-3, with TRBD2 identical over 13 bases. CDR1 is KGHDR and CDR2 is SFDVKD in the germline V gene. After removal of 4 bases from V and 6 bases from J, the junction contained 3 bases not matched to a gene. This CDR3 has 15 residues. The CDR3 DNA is TGTGCCACCAGTGAAACTAGCGGGAGGGCGGATACGCAGTATTTT. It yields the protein CATSETSGRADTQYF.

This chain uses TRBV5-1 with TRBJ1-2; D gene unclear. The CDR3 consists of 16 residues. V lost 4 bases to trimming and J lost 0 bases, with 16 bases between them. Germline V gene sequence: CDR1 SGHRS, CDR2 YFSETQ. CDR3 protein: CASSATAGWPNYGYTF. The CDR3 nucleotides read TGCGCCAGCAGCGCGACCGCAGGTTGGCCTAACTATGGCTACACCTTC.

The CDR3 loop is CASSLGAPGQGSNQPQHF. DNA for the CDR3: TGTGCCAGCAGCTTAGGGGCTCCGGGACAGGGAAGCAATCAGCCCCAGCATTTT. The rearrangement uses TRBV7-8 and TRBJ1-5; 9 bases are shared with TRBD1. This CDR3 region has 18 residues. Germline CDR1 reads SGHVS; CDR2 reads FQNEAQ. Trimming at V came to 1 base and at J to 1 base, leaving 8 bases not matched to a gene. The variable domain in full, completed from reference TRBV7-8 and TRBJ1-5, reads GAGVSQSPRYKVAKRGQDVALRCDPISGHVSLFWYQQALGQGPEFLTYFQNEAQLDKSGLPSDRFFAERPEGSVSTLKIQRTQQEDSAVYLCASSLGAPGQGSNQPQHFGDGTRLSIL.

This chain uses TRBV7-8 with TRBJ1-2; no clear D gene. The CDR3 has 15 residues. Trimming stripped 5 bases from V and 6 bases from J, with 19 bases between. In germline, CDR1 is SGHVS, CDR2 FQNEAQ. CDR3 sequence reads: CASSPPQAPGDGYTF. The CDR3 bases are TGTGCCAGCAGCCCGCCCCAGGCACCCGGGGATGGCTACACCTTC.

The CDR3, as DNA: TGCGCCAGCAGCCAAGAGTGGTCCCCTAGCGGAGCTACTAGCACAGATACGCAGTATTTT. It translates to CASSQEWSPSGATSTDTQYF. This chain links TRBV4-3 with TRBJ2-3; 7 bases match TRBD2. CDR1 and CDR2 from the germline V gene are LGHNA and YSLEER. CDR3 length: 20 residues. V lost 0 bases and J lost 0; bases outside the gene matches: 15.

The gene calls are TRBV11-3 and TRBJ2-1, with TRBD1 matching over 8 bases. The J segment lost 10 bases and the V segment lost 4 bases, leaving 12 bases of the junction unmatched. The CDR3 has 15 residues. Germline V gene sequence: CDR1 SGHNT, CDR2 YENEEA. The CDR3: CASSSLGGTGGEQFF. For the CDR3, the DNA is TGTGCCAGCAGCTCATTAGGGGGGACAGGCGGCGAGCAGTTCTTC.

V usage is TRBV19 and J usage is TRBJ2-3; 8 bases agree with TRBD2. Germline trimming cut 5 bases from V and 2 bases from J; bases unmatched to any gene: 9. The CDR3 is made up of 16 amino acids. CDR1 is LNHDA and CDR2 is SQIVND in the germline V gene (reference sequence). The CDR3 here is CASSASLAGITDTQYF. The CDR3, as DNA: TGTGCCAGTAGTGCGTCTTTAGCGGGGATCACAGATACGCAGTATTTT.

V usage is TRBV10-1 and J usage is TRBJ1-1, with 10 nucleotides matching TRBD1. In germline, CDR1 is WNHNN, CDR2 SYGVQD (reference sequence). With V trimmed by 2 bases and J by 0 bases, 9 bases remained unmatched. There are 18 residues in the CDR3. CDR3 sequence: CASSELGQGWGLNTEAFF. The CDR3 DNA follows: TGCGCCAGCAGTGAGCTGGGACAGGGGTGGGGACTGAACACTGAAGCTTTCTTT.